This T cell receptor beta chain was sequenced during a study of T cells after yellow fever vaccination. Study details: Where fractions had low cell numbers, libraries were prepared from them with the SMART-Seq v4 Ultra Low Input RNA kit.

A universal primer site and UMIs were added as TCR cDNA was made by 5'RACE template switching. Each CDR3 protein gets one entry after TCRdb re-called the 5' RACE reads with MiXCR. The sample lists about 400,000 distinct CDR3 sequences; over 5% were seen once. Whole-study findings and limits: Most clones from primary vaccination resurfaced after the booster (under 97% CD4, 88% CD8). Highly abundant clonotypes carried over from the bulk population could end up in FACS-sorted repertoires as contaminants.

Germline V lookup: CDR1 SEHNR, CDR2 FQNEAQ (reference sequence). This CDR3 is 12 amino acids long. V was cut by 5 bases and J by 3 bases, with 8 bases left in between. Ten or more counts support this clonotype. The antigen remains unidentified. The clonotype originates from a man aged 30 to 45 who received the YFV17D yellow fever vaccine. This material consisted of PBMCs, taken 5 days after the yellow fever booster vaccination. This chain joins TRBV7-9 and TRBJ2-7; no firm D call. Here the CDR3 reads CASSGPDYEQYF. The DNA for the CDR3 is TGTGCCAGCAGCGGCCCAGACTACGAGCAGTACTTC.